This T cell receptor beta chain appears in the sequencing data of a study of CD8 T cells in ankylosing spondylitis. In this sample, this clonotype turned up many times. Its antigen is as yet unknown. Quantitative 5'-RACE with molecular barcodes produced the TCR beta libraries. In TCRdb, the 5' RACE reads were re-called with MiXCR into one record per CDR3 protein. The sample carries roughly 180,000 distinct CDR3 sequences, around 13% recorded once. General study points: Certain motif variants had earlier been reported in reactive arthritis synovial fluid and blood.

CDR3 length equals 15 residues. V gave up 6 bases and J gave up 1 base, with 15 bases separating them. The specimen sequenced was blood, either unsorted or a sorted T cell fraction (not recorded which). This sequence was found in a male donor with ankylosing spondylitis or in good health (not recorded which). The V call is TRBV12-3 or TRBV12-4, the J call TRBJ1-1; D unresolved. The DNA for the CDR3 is TGTGCCAGCAGGTCCTCGGACTGGCAGAACACTGAAGCTTTCTTT. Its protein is CASRSSDWQNTEAFF.